A selection of T cell receptor beta chains follows, all from one sample in a study of T cells expressing NK-cell markers. TCRdb re-called the 5' RACE reads, yielding one record per CDR3 amino acid sequence without DNA. Reported are 200,000 to 300,000 distinct CDR3 sequences; the ten largest clones contain about 0.39%. Sequencing used blood T cells: a sorted CD56 or NKG2C T cell subset, CD4+ or CD8+ T cells, or bulk PBMC T cells (not recorded which). These receptors were taken from a young man in good health. Both conserved end residues are part of each CDR3.

v_call: TRBV7-9; j_call: TRBJ2-1; cdr3_aa: CASSSGRGGSYNEQFF
v_call: TRBV6-1; j_call: TRBJ2-7; cdr3_aa: CASSEAIDRSYEQYF
v_call: TRBV5-1; j_call: TRBJ2-7; cdr3_aa: CASRDSYEQYF
v_call: TRBV20-1; j_call: TRBJ1-6; cdr3_aa: CSARDRLNSPLHF
v_call: TRBV10-3; j_call: TRBJ1-5; cdr3_aa: CAISDFYQPQHF
v_call: TRBV7-6; j_call: TRBJ2-3; cdr3_aa: CASSLGGSPPDTQYF
v_call: TRBV20-1; j_call: TRBJ2-1; cdr3_aa: CSARVVRSYNEQFF
v_call: TRBV12-3/TRBV12-4; j_call: TRBJ1-2; cdr3_aa: CASSSGLYYGYTF
v_call: TRBV10-3; j_call: TRBJ2-2; cdr3_aa: CATTALIDTGELFF
v_call: TRBV29-1; j_call: TRBJ1-5; cdr3_aa: CSAGPGDSNQPQHF
v_call: TRBV29-1; j_call: TRBJ2-1; cdr3_aa: CSVLTSAEQFF
v_call: TRBV20-1; j_call: TRBJ2-7; cdr3_aa: CSATPGHWTYEQYF
v_call: TRBV7-7; j_call: TRBJ2-7; cdr3_aa: CASSPVVGTSGSNSYEQYF
v_call: TRBV12-3/TRBV12-4; j_call: TRBJ1-1; cdr3_aa: CASHGANTEAFF
v_call: TRBV20-1; j_call: TRBJ1-5; cdr3_aa: CSAGGPRGVQPQHF
v_call: TRBV7-6; j_call: TRBJ2-5; cdr3_aa: CASSLQDETQYF
v_call: TRBV29-1; j_call: TRBJ2-1; cdr3_aa: CSVTGQGYNEQFF
v_call: TRBV18; j_call: TRBJ2-1; cdr3_aa: CASSKLLAVTYNEQFF